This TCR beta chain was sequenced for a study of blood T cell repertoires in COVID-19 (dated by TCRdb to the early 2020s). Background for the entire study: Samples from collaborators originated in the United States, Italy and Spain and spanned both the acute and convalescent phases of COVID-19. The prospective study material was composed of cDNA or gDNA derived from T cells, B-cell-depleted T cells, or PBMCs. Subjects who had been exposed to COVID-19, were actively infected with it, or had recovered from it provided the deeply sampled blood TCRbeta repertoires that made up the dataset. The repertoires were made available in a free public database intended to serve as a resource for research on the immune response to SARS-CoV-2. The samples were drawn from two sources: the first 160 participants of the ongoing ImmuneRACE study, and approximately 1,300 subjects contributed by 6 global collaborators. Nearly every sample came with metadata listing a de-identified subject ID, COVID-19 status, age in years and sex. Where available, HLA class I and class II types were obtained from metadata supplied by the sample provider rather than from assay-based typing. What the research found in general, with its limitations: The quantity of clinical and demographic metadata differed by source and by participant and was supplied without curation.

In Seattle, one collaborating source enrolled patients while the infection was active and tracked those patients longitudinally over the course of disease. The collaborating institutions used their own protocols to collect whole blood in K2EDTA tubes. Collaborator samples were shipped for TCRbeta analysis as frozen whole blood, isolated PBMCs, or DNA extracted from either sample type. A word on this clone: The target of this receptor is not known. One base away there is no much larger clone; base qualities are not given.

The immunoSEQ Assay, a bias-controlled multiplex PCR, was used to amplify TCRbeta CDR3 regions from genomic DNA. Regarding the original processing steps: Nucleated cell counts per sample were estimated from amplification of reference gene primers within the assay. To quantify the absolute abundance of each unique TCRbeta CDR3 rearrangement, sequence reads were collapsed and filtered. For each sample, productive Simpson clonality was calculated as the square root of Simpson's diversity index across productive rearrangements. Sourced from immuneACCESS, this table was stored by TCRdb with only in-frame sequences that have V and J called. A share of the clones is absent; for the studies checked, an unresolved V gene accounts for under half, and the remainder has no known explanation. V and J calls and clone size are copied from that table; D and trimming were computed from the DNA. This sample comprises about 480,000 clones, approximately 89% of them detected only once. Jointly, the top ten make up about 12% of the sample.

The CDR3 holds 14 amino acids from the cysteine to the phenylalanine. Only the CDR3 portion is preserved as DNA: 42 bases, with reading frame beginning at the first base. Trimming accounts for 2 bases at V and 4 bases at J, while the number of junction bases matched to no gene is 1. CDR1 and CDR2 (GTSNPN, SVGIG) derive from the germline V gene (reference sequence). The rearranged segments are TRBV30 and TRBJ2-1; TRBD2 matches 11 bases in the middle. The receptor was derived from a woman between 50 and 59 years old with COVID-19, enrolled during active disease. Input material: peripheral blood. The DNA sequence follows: TGTGCCTGGAGTCGACTAGCGGGGTACAATGAGCAGTTCTTC. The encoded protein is CAWSRLAGYNEQFF.